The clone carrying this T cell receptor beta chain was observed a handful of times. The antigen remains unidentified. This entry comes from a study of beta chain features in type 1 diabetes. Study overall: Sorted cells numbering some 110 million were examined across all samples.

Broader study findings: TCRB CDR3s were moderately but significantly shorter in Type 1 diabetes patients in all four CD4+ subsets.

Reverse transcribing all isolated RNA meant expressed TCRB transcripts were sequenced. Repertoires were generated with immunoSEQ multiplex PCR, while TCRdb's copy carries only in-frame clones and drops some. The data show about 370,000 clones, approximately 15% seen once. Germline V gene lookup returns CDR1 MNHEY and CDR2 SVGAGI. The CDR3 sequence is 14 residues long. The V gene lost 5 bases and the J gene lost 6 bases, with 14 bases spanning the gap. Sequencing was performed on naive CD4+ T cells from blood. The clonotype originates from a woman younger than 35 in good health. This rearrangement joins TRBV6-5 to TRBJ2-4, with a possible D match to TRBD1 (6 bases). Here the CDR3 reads CASSSTGISNIQYF. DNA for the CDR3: TGTGCCAGCAGTAGCACAGGGATCTCAAACATTCAGTACTTC.